Listed below are T cell receptor beta chains from one sample, sequenced in a study of shared clonotypes between healthy human individuals. Some clones are missing from TCRdb's copy, which holds only in-frame ones; the method was immunoSEQ multiplex PCR. The sample includes about 2,500,000 clones, approximately 90% of them seen just once. Sequencing was carried out using naive CD4+ T cells sorted from blood. Source of these receptors: a man aged 18-30 years in good health. Each CDR3 is given with its conserved first and last residue. A row's size may be missing; if present it is once, few, many or a size class.

J gene: TRBJ1-4
clone size: once
V gene: TRBV7-2
CDR3 protein: CASSLARDRGLFF

J gene: TRBJ2-5
clone size: .
V gene: TRBV5-8
CDR3 protein: CASSRQGLETQYF

J gene: TRBJ2-7
clone size: .
V gene: TRBV5-4
CDR3 protein: CASSASGRSSYEQYF

J gene: TRBJ2-5
clone size: .
V gene: TRBV5-1
CDR3 protein: CASSLGQGGETQYF

J gene: TRBJ2-3
clone size: .
V gene: TRBV19
CDR3 protein: CASSVATLGGADTQYF

J gene: TRBJ2-7
clone size: .
V gene: TRBV5-6
CDR3 protein: CASSFLDTYEQYF

J gene: TRBJ2-5
clone size: .
V gene: TRBV13
CDR3 protein: CASSLEGGGETQYF

J gene: TRBJ2-7
clone size: .
V gene: TRBV11-2
CDR3 protein: CASSLLALSYEQYF

J gene: TRBJ1-6
clone size: .
V gene: TRBV6-6
CDR3 protein: CASSGQGNSPLHF

J gene: TRBJ2-1
clone size: .
V gene: TRBV5-1
CDR3 protein: CASSGTGTVNEQFF